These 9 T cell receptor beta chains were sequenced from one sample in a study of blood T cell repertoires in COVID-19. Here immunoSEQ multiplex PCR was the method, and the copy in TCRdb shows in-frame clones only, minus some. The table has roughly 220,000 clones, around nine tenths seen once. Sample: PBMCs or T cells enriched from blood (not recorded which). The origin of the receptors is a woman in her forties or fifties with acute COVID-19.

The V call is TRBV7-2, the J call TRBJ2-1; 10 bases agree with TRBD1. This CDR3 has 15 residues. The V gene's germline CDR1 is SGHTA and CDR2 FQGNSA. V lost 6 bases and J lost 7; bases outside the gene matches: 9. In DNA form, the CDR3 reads TGTGCCAGCAGGATAGACAGGGGGCTTATAAATGAGCAGTTCTTC. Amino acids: CASRIDRGLINEQFF.

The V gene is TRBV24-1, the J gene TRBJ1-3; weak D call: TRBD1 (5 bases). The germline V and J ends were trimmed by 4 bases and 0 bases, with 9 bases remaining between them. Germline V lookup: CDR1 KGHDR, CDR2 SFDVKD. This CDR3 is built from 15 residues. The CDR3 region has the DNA TGTGCCACCAGTGACTCGACAGTCTCTGGAAACACCATATATTTT. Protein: CATSDSTVSGNTIYF.

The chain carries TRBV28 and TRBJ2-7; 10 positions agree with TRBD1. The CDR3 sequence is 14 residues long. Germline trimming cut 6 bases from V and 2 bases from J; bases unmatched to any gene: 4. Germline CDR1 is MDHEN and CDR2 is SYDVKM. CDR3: CASRGQGTPYEQYF. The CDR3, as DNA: TGTGCCAGCAGGGGACAGGGGACCCCCTACGAGCAGTACTTC.

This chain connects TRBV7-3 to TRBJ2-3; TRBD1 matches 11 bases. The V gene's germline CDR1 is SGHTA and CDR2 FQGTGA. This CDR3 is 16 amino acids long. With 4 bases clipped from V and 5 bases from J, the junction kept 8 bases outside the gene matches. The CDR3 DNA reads TGTGCCAGCAGCTCCCGGACAGGGGGCTTTTTAGATACGCAGTATTTT. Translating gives CASSSRTGGFLDTQYF.

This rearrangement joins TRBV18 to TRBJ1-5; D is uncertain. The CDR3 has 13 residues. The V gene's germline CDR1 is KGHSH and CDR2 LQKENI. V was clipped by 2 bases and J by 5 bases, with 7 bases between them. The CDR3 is CASSPYRDQPQHF. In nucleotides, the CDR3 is TGTGCCAGCTCACCATACCGGGATCAGCCCCAGCATTTT.

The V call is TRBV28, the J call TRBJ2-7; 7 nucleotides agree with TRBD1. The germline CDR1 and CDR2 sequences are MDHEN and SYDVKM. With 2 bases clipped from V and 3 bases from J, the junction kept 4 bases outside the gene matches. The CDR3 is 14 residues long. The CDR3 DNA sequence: TGTGCCAGCAGTTTAGAGACAGGGCGCTACGAGCAGTACTTC. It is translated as CASSLETGRYEQYF.

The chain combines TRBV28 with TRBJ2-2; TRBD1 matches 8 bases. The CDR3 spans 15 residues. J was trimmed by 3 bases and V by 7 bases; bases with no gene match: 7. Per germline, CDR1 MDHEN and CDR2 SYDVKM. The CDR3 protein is CASNPDRADTGELFF. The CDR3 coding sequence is TGTGCCAGCAACCCGGACAGGGCGGACACCGGGGAGCTGTTTTTT.

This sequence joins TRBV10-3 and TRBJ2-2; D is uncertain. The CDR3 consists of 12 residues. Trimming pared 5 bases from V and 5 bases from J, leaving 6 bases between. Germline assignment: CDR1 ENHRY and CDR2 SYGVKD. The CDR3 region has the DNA TGTGCCATCAGTCAAAATACCGGGGAGCTGTTTTTT. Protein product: CAISQNTGELFF.

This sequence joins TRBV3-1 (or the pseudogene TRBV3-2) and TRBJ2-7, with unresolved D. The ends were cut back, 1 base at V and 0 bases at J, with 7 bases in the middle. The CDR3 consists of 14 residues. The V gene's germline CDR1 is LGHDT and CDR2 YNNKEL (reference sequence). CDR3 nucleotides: TGTGCCAGCAGCCAAGTCGTCAGCTCCTACGAGCAGTACTTC. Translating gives CASSQVVSSYEQYF.